The following is a T cell receptor (beta chain) sequence with its context. TCRdb's table, derived via immunoSEQ multiplex PCR, lists solely in-frame clones and lacks some. This sample carries around 78,000 clones, 75% to 95% of them seen once, and the ten largest clones take around 0.75%. The sample is drawn from a study of T cell changes during pregnancy in multiple sclerosis. The CDR3 loop spans 14 amino acids. J lost 4 bases, V lost 4 bases, and 5 bases had no gene match. The germline CDR1 and CDR2 sequences are LGHNA and YSLEER. Sequenced here: peripheral blood, sampled in the third trimester of pregnancy. The receptor comes from a female donor in good health, enrolled as a control in a pregnancy study. This chain links TRBV4-3 with TRBJ1-1, with 8 bases matching TRBD1. CDR3 amino acids: CASSLRTGRTEAFF. The DNA of the CDR3 is TGCGCCAGCAGCCTTCGGACAGGGCGCACTGAAGCTTTCTTT.